Each of the 10 T cell receptor beta chains below was sequenced from the same sample in a study of CXCR3-negative and CXCR3-positive naive CD8 T cells. UMI-labeled 5' RACE yielded the TRB cDNA libraries. TCRdb reprocessed the 5' RACE reads, with one entry per CDR3 protein and no DNA. This sample's clone table lists around 26,000 distinct CDR3 sequences. What was sequenced was naive CXCR3- CD8+ T cells from blood. Regarding subset: CD45RO-CCR7+CD27+CD95- naive CD8+ T cells lacking CXCR3 (TNR3-). The receptors derive from a human donor in good health. Some clones in this sample may be carry-over from other donors' samples.

The chain carries TRBV7-8 and TRBJ1-1; TCRdb proposes TRBD1, but this gene call is untestable without DNA. The germline V gene encodes CDR1 SGHVS and CDR2 FQNEAQ. This CDR3 region has 13 residues. CDR3: CASRQIGGSEAFF. Looking up the rest from reference TRBV7-8 and TRBJ1-1 gives the full variable domain: GAGVSQSPRYKVAKRGQDVALRCDPISGHVSLFWYQQALGQGPEFLTYFQNEAQLDKSGLPSDRFFAERPEGSVSTLKIQRTQQEDSAVYLCASRQIGGSEAFFGQGTRLTVV.

This chain uses TRBV12-3 or TRBV12-4 with TRBJ2-4. The CDR3 has 15 amino acids. CDR3 in amino acids: CASSRIGTVENIQYF.

The rearrangement links TRBV5-5 to TRBJ2-7. This CDR3 comprises 14 residues. Germline CDR1 reads SGHKS; CDR2 reads YYEKEE (reference sequence). CDR3 in amino acids: CASSLDTVRVEQYF.

The chain recombines TRBV7-2 with TRBJ1-1. The CDR3 sequence is 16 residues long. Germline assignment: CDR1 SGHTA and CDR2 FQGNSA. The CDR3 loop reads CASSASDVMRTTEAFF.

V and J are TRBV6-5 and TRBJ2-1; the TCRdb call, TRBD2, lacks DNA for checking. The CDR3 consists of 15 residues. The germline V gene has CDR1 MNHEY and CDR2 SVGAGI. CDR3 region: CASSYEGTSGNEQFF.

This clonotype is deemed medium-sized by its frequency. V gene TRBV7-8 combines with J gene TRBJ1-5; the TRBD1 assignment by TCRdb is unverifiable without DNA. The V gene's germline CDR1 is SGHVS and CDR2 FQNEAQ. The CDR3 sequence is 15 residues long. The CDR3 here is CASSLGGVSNQPQHF.

V gene TRBV4-3 combines with J gene TRBJ2-1; checking the TCRdb D call of TRBD2 is not possible without DNA. The germline CDR1 and CDR2 sequences are LGHNA and YSLEER. The CDR3 extends over 17 amino acids. CDR3 in amino acids: CASSQGLFREVDNEQFF.

The rearrangement links TRBV3-1 to TRBJ2-1; there is no DNA to check the TCRdb D call of TRBD1. This CDR3 has 16 amino acids. Germline lookup yields CDR1 LGHDT and CDR2 YNNKEL (reference sequence). CDR3 in amino acids: CASSQEGGLPPNEQFF.

The V call is TRBV19, the J call TRBJ2-7. Per germline, CDR1 LNHDA and CDR2 SQIVND (reference sequence). This CDR3 spans 14 amino acids. The CDR3 loop is CASSAGMTSYEQYF. Combining the CDR3 with reference TRBV19 and TRBJ2-7 gives the whole variable domain DGGITQSPKYLFRKEGQNVTLSCEQNLNHDAMYWYRQDPGQGLRLIYYSQIVNDFQKGDIAEGYSVSREKKESFPLTVTSAQKNPTAFYLCASSAGMTSYEQYFGPGTRLTVT.

The gene calls are TRBV28 and TRBJ2-7; as DNA is missing, the TRBD1 call by TCRdb cannot be tested. Germline CDR1 is MDHEN and CDR2 is SYDVKM. CDR3 length: 16 residues. The CDR3: CASSLGRTETSYEQYF.